Sequencing of this TCR beta chain was carried out in a study of spatial heterogeneity in lung cancer. For the study at large: Consistently, beta-chain sequences turned up in larger numbers than alpha-chain sequences did.

The time point is: sample taken at primary tumor resection. Whole RNA from tumor, nontumor lung or frozen PBMC was sequenced unsorted. By sample share, this clonotype is medium-sized. Its cognate antigen is unknown. Germline V gene sequence: CDR1 MDHEN, CDR2 SYDVKM. Trimming removed 4 bases from V and 5 bases from J, with 5 bases in between. The CDR3 loop spans 11 amino acids. Every TCR cDNA molecule carried a tag that served as a unique molecular identifier. TCRdb reprocessed the 5' RACE reads with MiXCR, giving one entry per CDR3 protein. The repertoire holds 7,000 or so distinct CDR3 sequences, with roughly 7% as singletons. Study-wide findings and caveats: The study found that expanded intratumoral alpha and beta TCR counts tracked tumor mutation counts. When ubiquitous and regional expanded TCRs were counted, their numbers tracked ubiquitous and regional nonsynonymous mutations, respectively.

The chain uses TRBV28 and TRBJ2-5, with no clear D. This material consisted of lung tumor tissue, taken at surgery. This TCR came from a male donor with early-stage non-small cell lung cancer. The CDR3 reads CASSWGETQYF. The CDR3 DNA reads as TGTGCCAGCAGTTGGGGTGAGACCCAGTACTTC.